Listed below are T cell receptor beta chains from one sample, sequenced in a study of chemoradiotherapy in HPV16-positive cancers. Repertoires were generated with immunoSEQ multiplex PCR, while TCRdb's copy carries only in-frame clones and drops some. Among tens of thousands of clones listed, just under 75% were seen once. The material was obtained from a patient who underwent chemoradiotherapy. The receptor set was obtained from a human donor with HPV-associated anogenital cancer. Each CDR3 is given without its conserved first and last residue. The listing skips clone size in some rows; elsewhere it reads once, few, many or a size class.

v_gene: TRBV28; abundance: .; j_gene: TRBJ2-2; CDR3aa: ASSSRGRVTGELF
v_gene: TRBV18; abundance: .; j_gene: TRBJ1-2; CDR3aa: ASSPTGLDGYT
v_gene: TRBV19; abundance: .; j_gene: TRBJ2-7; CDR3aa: ASSNEGVGGRWEQY
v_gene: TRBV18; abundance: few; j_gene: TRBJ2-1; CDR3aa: ASSPATGDYNEQF
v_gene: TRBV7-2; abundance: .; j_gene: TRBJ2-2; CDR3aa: ASSGINTGELF
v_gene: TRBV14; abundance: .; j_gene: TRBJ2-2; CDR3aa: ASKGESNTGELF
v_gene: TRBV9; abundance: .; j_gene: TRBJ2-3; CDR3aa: ASSVRQGTPDTQY
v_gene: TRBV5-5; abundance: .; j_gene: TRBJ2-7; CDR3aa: ASSLKDEQY
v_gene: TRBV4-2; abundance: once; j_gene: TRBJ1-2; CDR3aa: ASSQRDRDGYT
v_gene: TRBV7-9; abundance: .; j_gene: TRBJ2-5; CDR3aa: ASSQAGGLETQY
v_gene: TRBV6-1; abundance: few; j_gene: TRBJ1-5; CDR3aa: ASSGPYHRQPQH
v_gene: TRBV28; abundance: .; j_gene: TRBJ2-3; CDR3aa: ASSLSGLAGADTQY
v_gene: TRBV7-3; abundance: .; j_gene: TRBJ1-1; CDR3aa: ASSLTGAENTEAF
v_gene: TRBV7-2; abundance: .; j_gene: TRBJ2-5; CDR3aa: ASSLGGQGGKQY
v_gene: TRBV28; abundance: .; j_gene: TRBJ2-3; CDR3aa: ASSLLSGGWADTQY
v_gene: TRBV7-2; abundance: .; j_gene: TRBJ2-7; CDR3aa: ASLYDRGSYEQY
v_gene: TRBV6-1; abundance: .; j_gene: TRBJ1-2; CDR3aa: ASSARQGALPGYT
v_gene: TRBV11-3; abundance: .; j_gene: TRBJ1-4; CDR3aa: ASSLGGKTNEKLF
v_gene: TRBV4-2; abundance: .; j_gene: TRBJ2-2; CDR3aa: ASSQGLAVERTGELF
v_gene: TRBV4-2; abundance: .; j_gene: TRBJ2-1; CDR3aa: ASSQDLAGYNEQF
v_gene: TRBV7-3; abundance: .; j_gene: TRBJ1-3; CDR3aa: ASSVTGGAGNTIY
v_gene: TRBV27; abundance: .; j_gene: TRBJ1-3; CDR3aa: ASRPGSGNTIY
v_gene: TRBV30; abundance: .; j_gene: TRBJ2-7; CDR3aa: AWDRDPYEQY
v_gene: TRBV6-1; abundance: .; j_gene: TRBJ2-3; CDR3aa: ASRLAESTDTQY
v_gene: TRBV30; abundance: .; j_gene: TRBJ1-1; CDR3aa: AWSAMSEAF
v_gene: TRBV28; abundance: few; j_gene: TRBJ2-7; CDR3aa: ASSLGGYEQY
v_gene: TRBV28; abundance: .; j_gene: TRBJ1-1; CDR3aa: ASRVDRAGHTEAF
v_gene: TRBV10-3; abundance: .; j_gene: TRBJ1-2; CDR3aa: AISGRNLNGYT
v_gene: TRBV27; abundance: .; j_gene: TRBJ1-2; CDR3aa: ASSKQNREGVGYGYT
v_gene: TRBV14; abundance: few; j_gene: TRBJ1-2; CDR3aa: ASSQYRAGYT
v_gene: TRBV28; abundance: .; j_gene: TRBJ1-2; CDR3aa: ASGTGWRGYT
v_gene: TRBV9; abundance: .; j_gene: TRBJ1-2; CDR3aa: ASSSEVGTGYGYT
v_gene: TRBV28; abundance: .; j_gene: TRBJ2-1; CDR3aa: ASTVGGSGVIGNEQF
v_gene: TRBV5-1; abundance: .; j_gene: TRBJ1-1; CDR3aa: ASSQGSLNTEAF
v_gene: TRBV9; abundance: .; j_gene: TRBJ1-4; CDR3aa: ASSVGWREEKLF
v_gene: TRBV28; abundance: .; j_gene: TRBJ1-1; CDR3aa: ASSLDGAMNTEAF
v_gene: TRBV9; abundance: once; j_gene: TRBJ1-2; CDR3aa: ASSVGLTGRNYGYT
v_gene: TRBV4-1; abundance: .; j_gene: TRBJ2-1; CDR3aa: ASSQEGAGGEQF
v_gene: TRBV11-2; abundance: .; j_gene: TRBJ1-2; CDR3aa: ASSLDGGVRGSYGYT
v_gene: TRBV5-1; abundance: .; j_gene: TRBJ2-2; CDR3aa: ASSLNTGELF
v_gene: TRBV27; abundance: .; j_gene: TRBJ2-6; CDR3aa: ASSNRGSGANVLT
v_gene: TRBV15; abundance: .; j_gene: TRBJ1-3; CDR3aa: ATSSPRGPGNTIY
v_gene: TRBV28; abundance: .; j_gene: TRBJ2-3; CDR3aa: ASSFYRQGGITDTQY
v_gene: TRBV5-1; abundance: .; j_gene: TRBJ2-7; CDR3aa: ASNSGLAGAYEQY
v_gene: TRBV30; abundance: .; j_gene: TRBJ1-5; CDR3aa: AWNEAGTQPQH
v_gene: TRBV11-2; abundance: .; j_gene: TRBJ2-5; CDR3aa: ASSYGPGQGVDETQY
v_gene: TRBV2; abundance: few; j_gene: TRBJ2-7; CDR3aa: ASSGLGLGEQY
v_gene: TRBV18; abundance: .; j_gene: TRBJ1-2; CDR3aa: ASSPPAKRNYGYT
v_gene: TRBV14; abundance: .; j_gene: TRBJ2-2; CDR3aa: ASSQTSGRSGTGELF
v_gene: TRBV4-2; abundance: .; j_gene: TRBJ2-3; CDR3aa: ASSHSGGQGTDTQY
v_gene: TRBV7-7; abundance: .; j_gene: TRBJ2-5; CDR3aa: ASSPGLAGTETQY
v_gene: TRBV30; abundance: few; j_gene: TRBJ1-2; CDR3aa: AWWGEGIST
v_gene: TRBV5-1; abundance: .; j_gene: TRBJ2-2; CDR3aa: ASKVQGNTGELF
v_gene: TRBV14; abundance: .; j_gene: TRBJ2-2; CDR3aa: ASSPHKNTGELF
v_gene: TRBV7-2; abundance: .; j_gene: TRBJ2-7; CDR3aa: ASSPRLAGSYEQY